The 30 T cell receptor beta chains given below trace back to one sample, sequenced in a study of CD8+ T cells in alopecia areata. Reverse transcribed after extraction, RNA yielded cDNA as the sequencing template. Repertoires were generated with immunoSEQ multiplex PCR, while TCRdb's copy carries only in-frame clones and drops some. This table has about 64,000 clones, around 42% appearing once. The treatment here: oral pan-JAK inhibitor, 5-10 mg twice daily. Sequencing used CD8+ T cells sorted from blood, obtained between weeks 36 and 40, from a patient treated with tofacitinib. The receptors were sampled from a human donor with alopecia areata.

Regarding this clone: A read error is possible here, since a much larger clone lies one base away. This chain links TRBV5-6 with TRBJ2-6, with TRBD1 as a possible D gene (5 bases). Germline loops: CDR1 SGHDT, CDR2 YYEEEE. Trimming took 4 bases from V and 1 from J, leaving 12 bases between them. CDR3 length: 16 residues. In DNA, the CDR3 is TGTGCCAGCAGCCAAGGGGCAGGTTCTGGGGCCAACGTCCTGACTTTC. This codes for CASSQGAGSGANVLTF.

The chain uses TRBV29-1 and TRBJ1-5; D may be TRBD1 (5 bases). The V end was cut by 5 bases, the J end by 4 bases, with 15 bases between. Per germline, CDR1 SQVTM and CDR2 ANQGSEA. This CDR3 has 14 residues. As DNA, the CDR3 is TGCAGCGTTTGGATGGGGGACTCAAATCAGCCCCAGCATTTT. Translating it yields CSVWMGDSNQPQHF.

This clone was picked up a small number of times. V is TRBV7-2 and J is TRBJ2-1; D unresolved. The CDR3 has 14 amino acids. The V and J ends lost 2 bases and 8 bases respectively, with 13 bases between them. Germline V gene sequence: CDR1 SGHTA, CDR2 FQGNSA. Here the CDR3 reads CASSLMVGDDEQFF. Written as DNA, the CDR3 is TGTGCCAGCAGCTTAATGGTTGGGGATGATGAGCAGTTCTTC.

V and J are TRBV6-5 and TRBJ1-1; no definite D call. There are 13 residues in the CDR3. CDR1 and CDR2 (germline): MNHEY, SVGAGI. The germline V and J ends were trimmed by 2 bases and 1 base, with 5 bases remaining between them. The CDR3 coding sequence is TGTGCCAGCAGTTACGCCGGGAACACTGAAGCTTTCTTT. Protein sequence: CASSYAGNTEAFF.

This chain connects TRBV30 to TRBJ1-3; D unclear. V was cut by 2 bases and J by 0 bases, with 8 bases left in between. The CDR3 contains 14 residues. Germline CDR1 reads GTSNPN; CDR2 reads SVGIG (reference sequence). In DNA form, the CDR3 reads TGTGCCTGGAGTACCGGGATCTCTGGAAACACCATATATTTT. Translated, it gives CAWSTGISGNTIYF.

The chain carries TRBV29-1 and TRBJ2-3; D gene unclear. Germline assignment: CDR1 SQVTM and CDR2 ANQGSEA. There are 12 residues in the CDR3. V lost 5 bases and J lost 2, with 8 bases in between. DNA of the CDR3: TGCAGCGTTCCCTGGGCCACAGATACGCAGTATTTT. Translation gives CSVPWATDTQYF.

This chain connects TRBV9 to TRBJ2-7; 8 positions match TRBD1. Germline V CDR1 and CDR2: SGDLS, YYNGEE. V gave up 4 bases and J gave up 6 bases; unmatched junction bases: 3. CDR3 length: 12 residues. As DNA, the CDR3 is TGTGCCAGCAGCCCGACAGGGGCCGAGCAGTACTTC. Translated, it gives CASSPTGAEQYF.

This rearrangement joins TRBV7-6 to TRBJ2-6; possibly TRBD1 or TRBD2 for D (7 bases each). The CDR3 has 16 amino acids. Germline CDR1 reads SGHVS; CDR2 reads FNYEAQ. The V end was cut by 11 bases, the J end by 2 bases, with 19 bases between. CDR3 amino acids: CAALGGGAAGANVLTF. The DNA for the CDR3 is TGTGCCGCTTTGGGAGGGGGCGCCGCTGGGGCCAACGTCCTGACTTTC.

The rearrangement links TRBV4-1 to TRBJ2-7; D unresolved. CDR1 is MGHRA, CDR2 YSYEKL, per germline. This CDR3 contains 14 residues. V gave up 0 bases and J gave up 3 bases, with 9 bases separating them. DNA for the CDR3: TGCGCCAGCAGCCAAGATAAAGTGTACTACGAGCAGTACTTC. Translation gives CASSQDKVYYEQYF.

This clone occurred a few times. This chain links TRBV5-1 with TRBJ1-5; D uncertain. CDR3 length: 13 residues. V lost 2 bases to trimming and J lost 6 bases, with 9 bases between them. Germline CDR1 is SGHRS and CDR2 is YFSETQ. As DNA, the CDR3 is TGCGCCAGCAGCTTCCGCCCGGGTCAGCCCCAGCATTTT. Its translation: CASSFRPGQPQHF.

In its sample, this clone was seen a few times. The chain couples TRBV11-2 to TRBJ2-1, with no clear D. The V end lost 1 base, the J end lost 9 bases, and 7 bases lay between the germline ends. Per the germline V gene, CDR1 is SGHAT and CDR2 is FQNNGV. This CDR3 contains 12 residues. CDR3 nucleotides: TGTGCCAGCAGCTTAGGACGGGTTGAGCAGTTCTTC. The encoded protein is CASSLGRVEQFF.

The chain joins TRBV30 to TRBJ2-1, with a possible D match to TRBD2 (7 bases). Trimming left V 3 bases short and J 6 bases short, with 21 bases between. There are 16 residues in the CDR3. The germline gives CDR1 GTSNPN, CDR2 SVGIG (reference sequence). The CDR3 bases are TGTGCCTGGAGCGACCCCCGGGGGGCGCCTAGCAATGAGCAGTTCTTC. Translating it yields CAWSDPRGAPSNEQFF.

This clone was observed a few times. The gene calls are TRBV4-1 and TRBJ1-2; D remains unclear. CDR3 length: 13 amino acids. Trimming took off 4 bases at V and 5 bases at J, with 11 bases between the two ends. CDR1 and CDR2 (germline): MGHRA, YSYEKL. DNA of the CDR3: TGCGCCAGCAGCCCTAGCCCGGCTTATGGCTACACCTTC. It is translated as CASSPSPAYGYTF.

Only a few counts were recorded for this clone. J is TRBJ2-7 and V is TRBV25-1; D is unresolved. The CDR3 covers 14 residues. Germline loops: CDR1 MGHDK, CDR2 SYGVNS. Trimming removed 6 bases from V and 0 bases from J, with 12 bases in between. CDR3 residues: CASRGTAPSYEQYF. The CDR3 DNA follows: TGTGCCAGCAGGGGAACAGCCCCCTCCTACGAGCAGTACTTC.

This clone was counted between two and nine times. The genes are TRBV4-1 and TRBJ2-7, with a weak D call TRBD1 (6 bases). This CDR3 is built from 17 residues. The germline CDR1 and CDR2 sequences are MGHRA and YSYEKL. The V end was cut by 4 bases, the J end by 0 bases, with 19 bases between. The CDR3 is CASSLGPRTGSSYEQYF. CDR3 nucleotides: TGCGCCAGCAGCCTCGGGCCAAGAACAGGGTCCTCCTACGAGCAGTACTTC.

The rearrangement joins TRBV2 to TRBJ2-3; 9 bases are shared with TRBD1. Trimming took 6 bases from V and 14 from J; bases not matched to a gene: 9. CDR1 and CDR2 (germline): SNHLY, FYNNEI. The CDR3 extends over 12 amino acids. The CDR3: CASSPWTGDAYF. The CDR3, as DNA: TGTGCCAGCAGCCCATGGACAGGGGATGCGTATTTT. Supplemented by reference TRBV2 and TRBJ2-3, the full variable domain reads EPEVTQTPSHQVTQMGQEVILRCVPISNHLYFYWYRQILGQKVEFLVSFYNNEISEKSEIFDDQFSVERPDGSNFTLKIRSTKLEDSAMYFCASSPWTGDAYFGPGTRLTVL.

The J gene is TRBJ2-3, the V gene TRBV7-9; tentative D call: TRBD2 (5 bases). Looked up from germline, CDR1 is SEHNR and CDR2 is FQNEAQ (reference sequence). This CDR3 region has 16 residues. Deletions cut 4 bases from V and 6 bases from J, with 20 bases between. The CDR3 bases are TGTGCCAGCAGCTCAACTAGATCGCCCCCCTTGGATACGCAGTATTTT. The encoded protein is CASSSTRSPPLDTQYF.

This rearrangement joins TRBV28 to TRBJ2-5; weak D call: TRBD2 (6 bases). CDR1 is MDHEN and CDR2 is SYDVKM in the germline V gene. The CDR3 loop spans 14 amino acids. Trimming removed 7 bases from V and 6 bases from J, with 18 bases in between. The CDR3 reads CASTGMWEEKTQYF. CDR3 sequence (DNA): TGTGCCAGCACAGGGATGTGGGAGGAGAAGACCCAGTACTTC. Full variable domain (remainder filled in from reference TRBV28 and TRBJ2-5): DVKVTQSSRYLVKRTGEKVFLECVQDMDHENMFWYRQDPGLGLRLIYFSYDVKMKEKGDIPEGYSVSREKKERFSLILESASTNQTSMYLCASTGMWEEKTQYFGPGTRLLVL.

The chain uses TRBV30 and TRBJ2-5, with D perhaps TRBD1 (6 bases). The DNA end favors TRBJ2-7, so the J call may be wrong. Germline V lookup: CDR1 GTSNPN, CDR2 SVGIG (reference sequence). The CDR3 spans 14 residues. The CDR3, as DNA: TGTGCCTGGATTAATACAGGGAGCTCCTACGAGCAGTACTTC. The encoded protein is CAWINTGSSYEQYF.

A few counts support this clone. The chain uses TRBV4-1 and TRBJ2-3, with D possibly TRBD2 on 6 matching bases. The CDR3 covers 14 residues. V lost 3 bases to trimming and J lost 6 bases, with 13 bases between them. Germline CDR1 MGHRA, CDR2 YSYEKL. CDR3 DNA sequence: TGCGCCAGCAGCCACCGGGAACGGGGGGATACGCAGTATTTT. Its translation is CASSHRERGDTQYF.

The table lists this clone with a few counts. The same CDR3 arises from other DNA sequences in this sample as well. For the CDR3, the DNA is TGCGCCAGCAGCCAAGAAGGAAATAGCAATCAGCCCCAGCATTTT. Residues: CASSQEGNSNQPQHF. The gene calls are TRBV4-3 and TRBJ1-5; no reliable D call. Germline CDR1 and CDR2: LGHNA and YSLEER. CDR3 length: 15 residues. With 0 bases removed from V and 0 bases from J, the gap between germline ends came to 6 bases.

This clone was counted only a few times. J is TRBJ2-2 and V is TRBV5-1; D remains ambiguous. The V end was cut by 0 bases, the J end by 4 bases, with 10 bases between. Germline V gives CDR1 SGHRS, CDR2 YFSETQ. This CDR3 contains 15 residues. In DNA form, the CDR3 reads TGCGCCAGCAGCTTGGTTGCGACGACCACCGGGGAGCTGTTTTTT. Translating gives CASSLVATTTGELFF.

The V call is TRBV6-4, the J call TRBJ2-1; TRBD2 agrees at 7 bases. This CDR3 comprises 18 residues. The junction had 17 bases not matched to a gene; V was cut back by 0 bases and J by 9 bases. Germline V gene lookup returns CDR1 MRHNA and CDR2 SNTAGT. In DNA, the CDR3 is TGTGCCAGCAGTGACTCGATAGGGATTGGCGGGAGAAAAGTTGAGCAGTTCTTC. It specifies CASSDSIGIGGRKVEQFF.

V and J are TRBV27 and TRBJ2-5; D uncertain. This CDR3 spans 13 amino acids. V was shortened by 2 bases and J by 2 bases, with 6 bases between the two germline ends. CDR1 MNHEY and CDR2 SMNVEV come from the germline V gene (reference sequence). The CDR3 region has the DNA TGTGCCAGCAGTTTAAAACTTCAAGAGACCCAGTACTTC. Residues: CASSLKLQETQYF.

Only one count was recorded for this clone. At one end, the junction sequence differs from germline, possibly due to a read error. The J gene is TRBJ2-7, the V gene TRBV7-6, with 11 bases lining up with TRBD2. Germline V lookup: CDR1 SGHVS, CDR2 FNYEAQ. The CDR3 covers 14 residues. The CDR3 reads CASSLAGGYNEQYF. CDR3 sequence (DNA): TGTGCCAGCAGCCTAGCGGGAGGATACAACGAGCAGTACTTC.

This clone was seen only once. This chain uses TRBV5-1 with TRBJ2-5; tentatively, D is TRBD1 (5 bases). V lost 1 base and J lost 1, with 11 bases in between. Germline CDR1 and CDR2: SGHRS and YFSETQ. CDR3 size: 15 residues. CDR3 in amino acids: CASSLYGATQETQYF. Written as DNA, the CDR3 is TGCGCCAGCAGCTTGTATGGGGCGACCCAAGAGACCCAGTACTTC.

This clone appeared a few times. The rearrangement links TRBV29-1 to TRBJ1-1; D is unresolved. Germline V lookup: CDR1 SQVTM, CDR2 ANQGSEA. The CDR3 is made up of 12 amino acids. Between the trimmed V and J ends, which lost 3 bases and 1 base, there was a span of 6 bases. The CDR3, as DNA: TGCAGCGTTGATCTTCCGAACACTGAAGCTTTCTTT. Its protein product is CSVDLPNTEAFF.

This clone was observed once. This sequence joins TRBV6-1 and TRBJ2-1, with D perhaps being TRBD1 or TRBD2 (5 bases each). The CDR3 length is 15 residues. The germline gives CDR1 MNHNS, CDR2 SASEGT. V shed 0 bases and J shed 8 bases, with 14 bases lying between them. The CDR3 DNA is TGTGCCAGCAGTGAAGCGGGGCGGCTGGGGGATGAGCAGTTCTTC. Amino acids: CASSEAGRLGDEQFF.

The gene calls are TRBV29-1 and TRBJ2-4; D unclear. The CDR3 covers 16 residues. Between the trimmed V and J ends, which lost 1 base and 5 bases, there was a span of 18 bases. Germline CDR1 is SQVTM and CDR2 is ANQGSEA. The CDR3 bases are TGCAGCGTTGAAGGACCTGCAAGTGGTCAAGAAAACATTCAGTACTTC. Translating gives CSVEGPASGQENIQYF.

The chain employs TRBV7-3 and TRBJ2-5; D is perhaps TRBD1 (6 bases). There are 13 residues in the CDR3. From germline, CDR1 is SGHTA and CDR2 FQGTGA. Trimming shortened V by 5 bases and J by 7 bases, and 14 bases separated the two germline ends. The CDR3 here is CASSPTGPGTQYF. CDR3 DNA: TGTGCCAGCAGCCCCACAGGGCCAGGGACCCAGTACTTC.